This entry is about one T cell receptor (beta chain). Its antigen is still unknown. These data are taken from a study of cytomegalovirus exposure and HLA in healthy donors. Study at large: Counted in an early data release were approximately 85 million unique TCRs from HLA-typed donors. Study outcomes and limitations: In a later analysis, an Asian-associated ancestry cluster reportedly showed fewer N-insertions than the roughly 730-donor mean. Most of the TCR beta V segments (in an earlier analysis) were productive either about 87% or about 30% of the time. A later analysis found most CMV-associated TCR beta chains apparently HLA-restricted.

The PCR made use of 60 Vbeta and 13 Jbeta primers. Generated by immunoSEQ multiplex PCR, the TCRdb table keeps only in-frame clones and is missing some. The table records approximately 160,000 clones, roughly two thirds of them present only once. The germline gives CDR1 MNHEY, CDR2 SMNVEV (reference sequence). The CDR3 is made up of 17 amino acids. The J segment lost 8 bases and the V segment lost 4 bases, leaving 15 bases of the junction unmatched. The V and J genes are TRBV27 and TRBJ2-1, with TRBD2 identical over 9 bases. This receptor was obtained from a woman aged 40 to 50 in good health and CMV-seropositive. The material sequenced was PBMCs. The CDR3 protein is CASSSHLTSGPGDEQFF. Here the CDR3 DNA reads TGTGCCAGCAGTTCCCATTTGACTAGCGGCCCTGGAGATGAGCAGTTCTTC.